The 9 T cell receptor beta chains given below trace back to one sample, sequenced in a study of T cell responses to AZD1222 COVID-19 vaccine (TCRdb year 2021). This specimen's time point label, per the study, means: baseline before first vaccination. Library construction relied on the immunoSEQ multiplex PCR assay. TCRdb stores this immuneACCESS table with in-frame sequences only. Part of the clones is absent; in the studies checked, under half of the shortfall reflects unresolved V genes, and no reason is known for the rest. The sample has some 200,000 clones on record, approximately 91% of them singletons. The ten largest clones capture 0.75% to 1% of the sample. The sample in question was peripheral blood, obtained on day 0 of AZD1222 vaccination. These TCRs come from an adult in good health.

The sample holds a few counts of this clone. The chain has TRBV10-3 and TRBJ2-7; TRBD2 matches 7 bases. Germline-derived CDR1 and CDR2 are ENHRY and SYGVKD. This CDR3 comprises 12 residues. Unmatched junction bases numbered 4, after V lost 8 bases and J lost 3 bases. The CDR3 spells CAIGEGFYEQYF. DNA of the CDR3: TGTGCCATCGGGGAGGGATTCTACGAGCAGTACTTC.

In DNA, the CDR3 is TGTGCCAGCAGCTTACGAAAGGGACCGCGTTCACCCCTCCACTTT. Residues: CASSLRKGPRSPLHF. The chain carries TRBV7-9 and TRBJ1-6; perhaps TRBD1 as D (5 bases). The CDR3 runs to 15 residues. Germline V lookup: CDR1 SEHNR, CDR2 FQNEAQ (reference sequence). The germline V and J ends were trimmed by 2 bases and 9 bases, with 14 bases remaining between them.

This chain joins TRBV4-2 and TRBJ1-1, with TRBD1 as a possible D gene (6 bases). The CDR3 has 15 residues. V was pared by 6 bases and J by 3 bases, with 17 bases between. The germline V gene encodes CDR1 LGHNA and CDR2 YNFKEQ. This CDR3 is CASREPGARDTEAFF. In DNA form, the CDR3 reads TGTGCCAGCAGGGAGCCGGGGGCGAGAGACACTGAAGCTTTCTTT.

V usage is TRBV19 and J usage is TRBJ2-6; no clear D. The V end was cut by 3 bases, the J end by 0 bases, with 12 bases between. Germline V gene data show CDR1 as LNHDA and CDR2 as SQIVND (reference sequence). This CDR3 comprises 17 residues. In DNA, the CDR3 is TGTGCCAGTAGTATGCTTTTACCTGGCTCTGGGGCCAACGTCCTGACTTTC. It translates to CASSMLLPGSGANVLTF. Drawing the rest from reference TRBV19 and TRBJ2-6, the complete variable domain is DGGITQSPKYLFRKEGQNVTLSCEQNLNHDAMYWYRQDPGQGLRLIYYSQIVNDFQKGDIAEGYSVSREKKESFPLTVTSAQKNPTAFYLCASSMLLPGSGANVLTFGAGSRLTVL.

J is TRBJ2-7 and V is TRBV7-8; the D is unclear. The CDR3 sequence is 13 residues long. Germline CDR1 SGHVS, CDR2 FQNEAQ. The ends were cut back, 0 bases at V and 7 bases at J, with 10 bases in the middle. The CDR3 DNA is TGTGCCAGCAGCTTAGCCAACGTTGGAGAGCAGTACTTC. Amino acids: CASSLANVGEQYF.

V and J are TRBV19 and TRBJ1-3; 7 bases are shared with TRBD1. This CDR3 has 13 amino acids. Trimming cost V 6 bases and J 4 bases; bases outside gene matches: 3. Germline V lookup: CDR1 LNHDA, CDR2 SQIVND (reference sequence). The CDR3 here is CASSRTGGNTIYF. CDR3 in DNA: TGTGCCAGTAGCAGGACAGGAGGAAACACCATATATTTT.

This chain uses TRBV2 with TRBJ2-5; D unclear. This CDR3 is 14 amino acids long. The germline V gene has CDR1 SNHLY and CDR2 FYNNEI. Trimming cost V 2 bases and J 3 bases, with 10 bases left between them. This CDR3 reads CASSELGWEETQYF. CDR3 bases: TGTGCCAGCAGTGAACTGGGGTGGGAAGAGACCCAGTACTTC.

The rearrangement links TRBV20-1 to TRBJ1-4; weak D call: TRBD1 (5 bases). Germline V lookup: CDR1 DFQATT, CDR2 SNEGSKA (reference sequence). V lost 3 bases, J lost 5 bases, and 7 bases lay in between. The CDR3 is made up of 12 amino acids. Written as DNA, the CDR3 is TGCAGTGCTAGTAGGGGAAATGAAAAACTGTTTTTT. Translated: CSASRGNEKLFF.

The chain links TRBV6-5 to TRBJ1-2, with D tentatively TRBD1 (6 bases). The CDR3 is made up of 16 amino acids. Trimming left V 0 bases short and J 7 bases short, with 18 bases between. Germline loops: CDR1 MNHEY, CDR2 SVGAGI. This chain's CDR3 is CASSYSGAGRLSGYTF. The DNA for the CDR3 is TGTGCCAGCAGTTACTCGGGGGCAGGTCGGCTCTCTGGCTACACCTTC.